This paragraph covers one TCR beta chain sequence. The data were taken from a study of blood T cells in healthy people across ages. A second roughly 6 to 11 cycle PCR used barcoded and J-beta primers. TCRdb re-called the 5' RACE reads through MiXCR, storing one row per CDR3 protein. The sample includes 650,000 to 1,000,000 distinct CDR3 sequences, 46% of them seen just once. V lost 3 bases and J lost 2, with 9 bases in between. The CDR3 is 14 residues long. Material for sequencing was blood. The gene calls are TRBV12-3 or TRBV12-4 and TRBJ2-3; the D gene is possibly TRBD1 (5 bases). The source is a man older than 75 in good health. The CDR3: CASSFAGNTDTQYF. In DNA form, the CDR3 reads TGTGCCAGCAGTTTCGCAGGGAACACAGATACGCAGTATTTT.